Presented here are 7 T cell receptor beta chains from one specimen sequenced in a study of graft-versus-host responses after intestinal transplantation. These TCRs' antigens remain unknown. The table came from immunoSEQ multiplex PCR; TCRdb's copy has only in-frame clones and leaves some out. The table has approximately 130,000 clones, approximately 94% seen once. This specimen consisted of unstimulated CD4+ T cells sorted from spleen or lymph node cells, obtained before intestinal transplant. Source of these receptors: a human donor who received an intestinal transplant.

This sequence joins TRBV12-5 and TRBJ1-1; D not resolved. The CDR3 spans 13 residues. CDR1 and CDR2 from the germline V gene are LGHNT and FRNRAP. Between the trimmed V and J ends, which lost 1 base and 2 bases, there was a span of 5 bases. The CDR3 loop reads CASGLEANTEAFF. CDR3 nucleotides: TGTGCTAGTGGTTTGGAAGCCAACACTGAAGCTTTCTTT. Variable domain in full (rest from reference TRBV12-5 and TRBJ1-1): DARVTQTPRHKVTEMGQEVTMRCQPILGHNTVFWYRQTMMQGLELLAYFRNRAPLDDSGMPKDRFSAEMPDATLATLKIQPSEPRDSAVYFCASGLEANTEAFFGQGTRLTVV.

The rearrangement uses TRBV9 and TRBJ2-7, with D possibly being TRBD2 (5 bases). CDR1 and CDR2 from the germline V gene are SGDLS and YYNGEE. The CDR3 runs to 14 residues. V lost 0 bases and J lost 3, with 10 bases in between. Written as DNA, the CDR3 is TGTGCCAGCAGCGTAGAAGAGGGTGGCTACGAGCAGTACTTC. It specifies CASSVEEGGYEQYF. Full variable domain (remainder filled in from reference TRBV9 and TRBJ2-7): DSGVTQTPKHLITATGQRVTLRCSPRSGDLSVYWYQQSLDQGLQFLIQYYNGEERAKGNILERFSAQQFPDLHSELNLSSLELGDSALYFCASSVEEGGYEQYFGPGTRLTVT.

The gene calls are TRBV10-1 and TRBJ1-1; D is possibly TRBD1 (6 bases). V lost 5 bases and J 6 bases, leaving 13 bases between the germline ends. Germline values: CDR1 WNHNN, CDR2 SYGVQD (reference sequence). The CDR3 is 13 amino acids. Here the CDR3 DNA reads TGCGCCAGCAGTCGTCAGGGGTCGCCTGAAGCTTTCTTT. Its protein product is CASSRQGSPEAFF.

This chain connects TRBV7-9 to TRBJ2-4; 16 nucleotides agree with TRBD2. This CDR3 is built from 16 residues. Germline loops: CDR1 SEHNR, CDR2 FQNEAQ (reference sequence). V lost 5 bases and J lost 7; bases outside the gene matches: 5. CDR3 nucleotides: TGTGCCAGCAGCGGAGGGACTAGCGGGGGGGCCAACATTCAGTACTTC. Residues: CASSGGTSGGANIQYF.

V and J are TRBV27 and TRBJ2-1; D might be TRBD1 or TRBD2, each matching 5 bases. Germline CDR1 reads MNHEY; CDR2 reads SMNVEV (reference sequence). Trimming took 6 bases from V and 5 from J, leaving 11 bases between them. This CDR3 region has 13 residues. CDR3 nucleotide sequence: TGTGCCAGCAGACGGGACCGAAACAATGAGCAGTTCTTC. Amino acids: CASRRDRNNEQFF.

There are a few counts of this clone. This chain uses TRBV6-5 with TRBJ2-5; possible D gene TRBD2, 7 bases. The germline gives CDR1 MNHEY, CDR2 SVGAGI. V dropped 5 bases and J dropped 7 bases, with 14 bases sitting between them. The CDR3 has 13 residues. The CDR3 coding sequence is TGTGCCAGCAGTAAAGGGGGGGCCGGGACCCAGTACTTC. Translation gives CASSKGGAGTQYF.

As DNA, the CDR3 is TGCGCCAGCAGCCAAGGCGCCGTCCCCTATGGCTACACCTTC. It specifies CASSQGAVPYGYTF. The chain employs TRBV4-1 and TRBJ1-2; D is undetermined. V was trimmed by 1 base and J by 4 bases, leaving 10 bases between them. The CDR3 runs to 14 residues. Germline values: CDR1 MGHRA, CDR2 YSYEKL.